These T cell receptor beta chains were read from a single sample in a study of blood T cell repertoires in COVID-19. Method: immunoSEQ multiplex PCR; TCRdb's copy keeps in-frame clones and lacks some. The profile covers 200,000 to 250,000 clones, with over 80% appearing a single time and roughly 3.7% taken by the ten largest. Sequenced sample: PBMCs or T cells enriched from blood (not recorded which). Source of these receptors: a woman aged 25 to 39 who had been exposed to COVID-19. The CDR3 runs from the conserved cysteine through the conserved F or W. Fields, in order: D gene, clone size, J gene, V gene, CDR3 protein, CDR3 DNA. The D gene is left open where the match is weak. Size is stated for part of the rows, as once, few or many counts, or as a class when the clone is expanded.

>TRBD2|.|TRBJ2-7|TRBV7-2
CASSLWTSASYEQYF
TGTGCCAGCAGCTTATGGACTAGCGCATCCTACGAGCAGTACTTC
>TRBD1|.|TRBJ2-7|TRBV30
CAWKWPGGHEQYF
TGTGCCTGGAAATGGCCAGGGGGCCACGAGCAGTACTTC
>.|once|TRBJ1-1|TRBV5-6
CASRARGNTEAFF
TGTGCCAGCAGAGCTAGGGGGAACACTGAAGCTTTCTTT
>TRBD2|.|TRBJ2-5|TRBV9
CASSREGETQYF
TGTGCCAGCAGCAGGGAGGGAGAGACCCAGTACTTC
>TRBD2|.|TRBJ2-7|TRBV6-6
CASSYTSGGEQYF
TGTGCCAGCAGTTACACTAGCGGGGGCGAGCAGTACTTC
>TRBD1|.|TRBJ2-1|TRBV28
CASSLRPGQGYGNEQFF
TGTGCCAGCAGTCTGCGTCCGGGACAGGGGTATGGCAATGAGCAGTTCTTC
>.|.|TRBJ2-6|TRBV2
CASSQDNSGANVLTF
TGTGCCAGCAGTCAGGACAACTCTGGGGCCAACGTCCTGACTTTC
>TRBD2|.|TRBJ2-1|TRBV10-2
CASSELAEQFF
TGCGCCAGCAGTGAACTAGCGGAGCAGTTCTTC
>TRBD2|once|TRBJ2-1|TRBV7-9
CASSRLSLLAGVQNEQFF
TGTGCCAGCAGCCGCCTTTCTTTACTAGCGGGAGTACAAAATGAGCAGTTCTTC
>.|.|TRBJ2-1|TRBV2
CASRWEVNNEQFF
TGTGCCAGCAGGTGGGAGGTAAACAATGAGCAGTTCTTC
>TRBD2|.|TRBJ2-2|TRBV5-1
CASSLGLLMSGLAGLNTGELFF
TGCGCCAGCAGCTTGGGGCTGTTGATGTCGGGACTAGCGGGATTGAACACCGGGGAGCTGTTTTTT
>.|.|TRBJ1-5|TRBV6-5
CASAETGQPQHF
TGTGCCAGCGCTGAAACAGGACAGCCCCAGCATTTT
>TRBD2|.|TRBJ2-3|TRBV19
CASSIARGRGDTQYF
TGTGCCAGTAGTATTGCACGCGGGAGAGGAGATACGCAGTATTTT
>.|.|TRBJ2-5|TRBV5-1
CASSLTSRQETQYF
TGCGCCAGCAGCTTGACTAGCAGGCAAGAGACCCAGTACTTC
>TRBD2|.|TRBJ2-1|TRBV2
CASSEAGVTYNEQFF
TGTGCCAGCAGTGAGGCGGGAGTCACCTACAATGAGCAGTTCTTC
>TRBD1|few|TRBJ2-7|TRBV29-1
CSVGQATEQYF
TGCAGCGTGGGACAGGCGACCGAGCAGTACTTC
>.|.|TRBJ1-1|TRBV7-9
CASSLVLHTEAFF
TGTGCCAGCAGCTTAGTGCTACACACTGAAGCTTTCTTT
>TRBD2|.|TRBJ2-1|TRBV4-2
CASSQDPGLAYNEQFF
TGTGCCAGCAGCCAAGATCCGGGACTAGCGTACAATGAGCAGTTCTTC
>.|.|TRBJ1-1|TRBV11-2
CASSWGGNTEAFF
TGTGCCAGCAGCTGGGGGGGAAACACTGAAGCTTTCTTT
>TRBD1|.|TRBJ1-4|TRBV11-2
CASSLDSRQGATNEKLFF
TGTGCCAGCAGCTTAGATTCGCGACAGGGGGCAACTAATGAAAAACTGTTTTTT
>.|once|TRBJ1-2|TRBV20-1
CSASDISYGYTF
TGCAGTGCTAGTGACATTAGCTATGGCTACACCTTC
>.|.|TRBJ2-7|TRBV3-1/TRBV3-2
CASSHFGQGTGAYEQYF
TGTGCCAGCAGCCACTTCGGGCAAGGGACTGGCGCCTACGAGCAGTACTTC
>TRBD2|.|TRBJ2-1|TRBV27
CASHGRPSSYNEQFF
TGTGCCAGCCACGGGAGGCCTAGCTCCTACAATGAGCAGTTCTTC
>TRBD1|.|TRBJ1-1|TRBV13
CASSPSGQGAGNTEAFF
TGTGCCAGCAGCCCAAGTGGACAGGGGGCAGGGAACACTGAAGCTTTCTTT
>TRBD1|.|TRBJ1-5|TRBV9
CASSVGTGLNQPQHF
TGTGCCAGCAGCGTGGGGACAGGATTAAATCAGCCCCAGCATTTT
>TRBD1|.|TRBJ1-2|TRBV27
CASSLREGAHYGYTF
TGTGCCAGCAGTTTACGGGAGGGGGCTCACTATGGCTACACCTTC
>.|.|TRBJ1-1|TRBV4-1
CASSPGGSSGAFF
TGCGCCAGCAGCCCGGGGGGGAGCTCAGGGGCTTTCTTT
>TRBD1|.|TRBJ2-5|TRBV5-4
CASSLHRGSQETQYF
TGTGCCAGCAGCTTGCACAGGGGTTCCCAAGAGACCCAGTACTTC
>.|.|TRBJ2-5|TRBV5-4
CASSLRGRQETQYF
TGTGCCAGCAGCTTGAGAGGGAGGCAAGAGACCCAGTACTTC
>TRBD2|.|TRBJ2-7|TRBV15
CATSRDHSGRAYEQYF
TGTGCCACCAGCAGAGATCATAGCGGGAGGGCCTACGAGCAGTACTTC
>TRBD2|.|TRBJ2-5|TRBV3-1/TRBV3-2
CASSPGLAGIQETQYF
TGTGCCAGCAGTCCTGGACTAGCGGGAATCCAAGAGACCCAGTACTTC
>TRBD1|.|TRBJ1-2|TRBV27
CASSFLRDRATYGYTF
TGTGCCAGCAGTTTCCTACGGGACAGGGCGACCTATGGCTACACCTTC
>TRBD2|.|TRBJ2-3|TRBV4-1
CASSQGRISGSGDTQYF
TGCGCCAGCAGCCAAGGGCGGATTAGCGGGAGTGGGGATACGCAGTATTTT
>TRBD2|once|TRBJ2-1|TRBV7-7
CASSLEAWGLAADNEQFF
TGTGCCAGCAGCTTAGAGGCATGGGGACTAGCGGCGGACAATGAGCAGTTCTTC
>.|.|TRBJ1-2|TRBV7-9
CASSLDSNYGYTF
TGTGCCAGCAGCTTAGACAGTAACTATGGCTACACCTTC
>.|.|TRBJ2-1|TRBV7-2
CASSLAGSSYNEQFF
TGTGCCAGCAGCTTAGCCGGGAGCTCCTACAATGAGCAGTTCTTC
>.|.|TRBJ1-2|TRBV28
CASSFGGYGYTF
TGTGCCAGCAGTTTCGGTGGCTATGGCTACACCTTC
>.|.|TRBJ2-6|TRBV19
CASMGTPGKSGANVLTF
TGTGCCAGTATGGGGACACCCGGAAAGTCTGGGGCCAACGTCCTGACTTTC
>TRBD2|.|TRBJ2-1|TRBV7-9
CASSLSLAGVDEQFF
TGTGCCAGCAGCTTAAGTCTAGCGGGAGTCGATGAGCAGTTCTTC
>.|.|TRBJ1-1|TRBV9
CASSFDGGGSLTEAFF
TGTGCCAGCAGCTTCGACGGCGGGGGGAGTCTCACTGAAGCTTTCTTT
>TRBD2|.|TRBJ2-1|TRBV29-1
CSEGLAGNTYNEQFF
TGCAGCGAAGGACTAGCGGGAAATACCTACAATGAGCAGTTCTTC
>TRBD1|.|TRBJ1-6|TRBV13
CASSGGQGGAYNSPLHF
TGTGCCAGCAGCGGGGGACAGGGTGGCGCCTATAATTCACCCCTCCACTTT
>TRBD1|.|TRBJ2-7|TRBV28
CASSLRIPTGVVLAEQYF
TGTGCCAGCAGTTTAAGGATTCCGACAGGGGTCGTCCTCGCCGAGCAGTACTTC